This TCR beta chain was profiled in a study of blood T cell repertoires in COVID-19. With 2 bases clipped from V and 7 bases from J, the junction kept 6 bases outside the gene matches. CDR3 length: 15 residues. CDR1 LGHDT and CDR2 YNNKEL come from the germline V gene (reference sequence). The table came from immunoSEQ multiplex PCR; TCRdb's copy has only in-frame clones and leaves some out. The sample records more than 300,000 clones, about nine tenths being singletons. The sequencing input was PBMCs or T cells enriched from blood (not recorded which). This TCR was recovered from a woman in her 30s who had recovered from COVID-19. The V gene is TRBV3-1 (or the pseudogene TRBV3-2), the J gene TRBJ2-1, with 9 bases matching TRBD2. This CDR3 is CASSQLAGVGNEQFF. CDR3 coding DNA: TGTGCCAGCAGCCAATTAGCGGGAGTAGGGAATGAGCAGTTCTTC.